The rows below give T cell receptor beta chains drawn from one sample of a study of T cell responses to AZD1222 COVID-19 vaccine. Repertoires were generated with immunoSEQ multiplex PCR, while TCRdb's copy carries only in-frame clones and drops some. The sample includes under 150,000 clones, 70% to 90% seen only once; the top ten take under 4.5%. This specimen consisted of peripheral blood, obtained on day 0 of AZD1222 vaccination. The receptors were sampled from an adult in good health. CDR3s include the opening cysteine and the closing phenylalanine or tryptophan. Only part of the rows carry a size: once, few, many, or a class if the clone is expanded.

TRBV9	TRBJ1-2	-	CASSGGDRAAYGYTF
TRBV6-1	TRBJ1-1	-	CASSDLDRRVPEAFF
TRBV12-3/TRBV12-4	TRBJ1-2	-	CASSSGGAWGYTF
TRBV5-1	TRBJ1-2	few	CASSPTLSQTYGYTF
TRBV2	TRBJ1-2	-	CASSQRASSYTF
TRBV5-1	TRBJ2-1	-	CASSLGLDIYNEQFF
TRBV6-5	TRBJ1-1	few	CASSWDSLNTEAFF
TRBV5-1	TRBJ2-5	-	CASSLGVGETQYF
TRBV5-4	TRBJ1-4	-	CASSRIANEKLFF
TRBV29-1	TRBJ2-3	-	CSVVPFTDTQYF
TRBV18	TRBJ1-2	-	CASSPTPAYYGYTF